The entry below gives a single T cell receptor (beta chain) sequence along with its context. Its antigen is not known. This record comes from a study of PD-1 blockade in classical Hodgkin lymphoma. Overall study results and limits: Nothing has yet pinned down what causes the repertoire differences, possibly disease activity or prior therapy. Newly diagnosed patients were reported to exhibit reduced baseline TCR diversity relative to healthy donors.

Sequenced by immunoSEQ multiplex PCR; TCRdb stores in-frame clones only, minus some. The sample has tens of thousands of clones, approximately 90% seen once. V gave up 3 bases and J gave up 0 bases, with 20 bases separating them. This CDR3 is 18 amino acids long. Germline V gene lookup returns CDR1 KGHSH and CDR2 LQKENI. The time point: newly diagnosed, previously untreated cHL patient sample. Serving as comparison were PBMCs from newly diagnosed, untreated classical Hodgkin lymphoma, which were sequenced alongside the relapsed/refractory trial patients. The V call is TRBV18, the J call TRBJ1-2, with D tentatively TRBD1 (5 bases). The sequence was obtained from a human donor with classical Hodgkin lymphoma. The material sequenced was peripheral blood mononuclear cells (PBMCs). The CDR3 sequence is CASSPRDGLSMPNYGYTF. CDR3 nucleotide sequence: TGTGCCAGCTCACCTCGGGACGGACTAAGCATGCCTAACTATGGCTACACCTTC. Full variable domain (rest looked up from reference TRBV18 and TRBJ1-2): NAGVMQNPRHLVRRRGQEARLRCSPMKGHSHVYWYRQLPEEGLKFMVYLQKENIIDESGMPKERFSAEFPKEGPSILRIQQVVRGDSAAYFCASSPRDGLSMPNYGYTFGSGTRLTVV.